This T cell receptor beta chain was identified in a study of long-term antiretroviral therapy in people with HIV. At survey level, the immunoSEQ assay was run in its v3.0 version. Only in-frame clones appear in the TCRdb table, and some are missing; sequencing was by immunoSEQ multiplex PCR. The table lists some 25,000 clones, roughly 80% of them singletons. This clonotype originated in a man aged 30-40 years with HIV. This sample comprised unsorted PBMCs, obtained 2.1 years after starting antiretroviral therapy.

The CDR3 region has the DNA TGTGCCAGCAGCTTAGCCGCTAGCGGGGGCCAAGAGACCCAGTACTTC. Its translation: CASSLAASGGQETQYF. The chain joins TRBV7-2 to TRBJ2-5; TRBD2 aligns across 10 bases. The CDR3 is 16 residues long. Germline loops: CDR1 SGHTA, CDR2 FQGNSA. Germline trimming cut 0 bases from V and 1 base from J; bases unmatched to any gene: 2.